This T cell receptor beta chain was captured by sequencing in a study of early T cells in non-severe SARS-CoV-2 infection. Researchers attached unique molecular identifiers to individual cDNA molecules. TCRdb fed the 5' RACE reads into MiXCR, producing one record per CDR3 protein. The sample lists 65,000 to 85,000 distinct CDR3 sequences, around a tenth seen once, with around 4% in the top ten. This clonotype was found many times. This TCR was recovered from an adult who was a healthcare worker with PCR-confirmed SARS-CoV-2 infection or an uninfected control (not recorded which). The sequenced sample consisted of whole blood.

CDR3 nucleotides: TGTGCCAGCAGTTACTCAGGGCAGGGTAGAAGAGATACGCAGTATTTT. Encoded protein: CASSYSGQGRRDTQYF. This chain joins TRBV6-5 and TRBJ2-3; perhaps TRBD1 as D (5 bases). V gave up 0 bases and J gave up 5 bases, with 15 bases separating them. CDR3 size: 16 residues. Germline V gives CDR1 MNHEY, CDR2 SVGAGI.